The 23 T cell receptor beta chains reported below all come from one sample, sequenced in a study of blood T cell repertoires in COVID-19. Assay: immunoSEQ multiplex PCR; the TCRdb copy retains only in-frame clones and omits some. The data show approximately 390,000 clones, almost 90% seen once. The sample comprised peripheral blood. The receptors derive from a man aged 18 to 30 with active or convalescent COVID-19.

V usage is TRBV7-9 and J usage is TRBJ1-4, with D maybe TRBD1 (5 bases). Germline V CDR1 and CDR2: SEHNR, FQNEAQ (reference sequence). The CDR3 runs 15 residues. Between the trimmed V and J ends, which lost 5 bases and 4 bases, there was a span of 14 bases. The CDR3 nucleotides are TGTGCCAGCAGCCCATACGGGGGGGTTAATGAAAAACTGTTTTTT. It specifies CASSPYGGVNEKLFF.

J is TRBJ1-1 and V is TRBV28; possibly TRBD1 for D (6 bases). CDR3 length equals 19 residues. Trimming removed 2 bases at V and 1 base at J, with 23 bases between. CDR1 and CDR2 from the germline V gene are MDHEN and SYDVKM. DNA for the CDR3: TGTGCCAGCAGTTTAAGGGCCAGGGGCCTCTCAAATAAGAACACTGAAGCTTTCTTT. It codes for CASSLRARGLSNKNTEAFF.

The J gene is TRBJ1-5, the V gene TRBV19, with D uncertain. The germline V and J ends were trimmed by 7 bases and 7 bases, with 14 bases remaining between them. CDR3 length: 13 residues. Looked up from germline, CDR1 is LNHDA and CDR2 is SQIVND (reference sequence). The CDR3 here is CASTTPTVQPQHF. In DNA form, the CDR3 reads TGTGCCAGTACGACTCCGACGGTGCAGCCCCAGCATTTT.

This chain connects TRBV27 to TRBJ1-6; TRBD1 agrees at 9 bases. Per germline, CDR1 MNHEY and CDR2 SMNVEV (reference sequence). The CDR3 covers 16 residues. J gave up 7 bases and V 6 bases, and 10 bases lay outside the gene matches. This CDR3 is CASRTGPGQGNSPLHF. The CDR3 nucleotides read TGTGCCAGCAGAACCGGGCCGGGACAGGGCAATTCACCCCTCCACTTT.

The chain links TRBV29-1 to TRBJ1-1; D unclear. The V gene lost 3 bases and the J gene lost 0 bases, with 5 bases spanning the gap. The CDR3 loop spans 12 amino acids. Germline CDR1 and CDR2: SQVTM and ANQGSEA. CDR3 coding DNA: TGCAGCGTTGAGGTAGTGAACACTGAAGCTTTCTTT. Translation gives CSVEVVNTEAFF.

V usage is TRBV3-1 (or the pseudogene TRBV3-2) and J usage is TRBJ2-7; weak D call: TRBD1 (6 bases). V lost 4 bases and J 2 bases, leaving 18 bases between the germline ends. The germline V gene encodes CDR1 LGHDT and CDR2 YNNKEL (reference sequence). This CDR3 is 16 amino acids long. The CDR3 DNA sequence: TGTGCCAGCAGCCGAACCCCGGGACACCAACCCTACGAGCAGTACTTC. Its protein product is CASSRTPGHQPYEQYF.

The chain employs TRBV29-1 and TRBJ1-5; tentative D call: TRBD1 (5 bases). Trimming shortened V by 6 bases and J by 0 bases, and 12 bases separated the two germline ends. Germline V lookup: CDR1 SQVTM, CDR2 ANQGSEA. The CDR3 runs to 14 residues. CDR3 nucleotide sequence: TGCAGCGTCCTGGACACCGATAGCAATCAGCCCCAGCATTTT. It is translated as CSVLDTDSNQPQHF.

The chain carries TRBV28 and TRBJ2-2; 7 bases are shared with TRBD2. CDR1 MDHEN and CDR2 SYDVKM come from the germline V gene. This CDR3 has 14 residues. V shed 8 bases, J shed 7 bases, and the junction held 10 bases outside the gene matches. CDR3: CASHERGNGGELFF. CDR3 nucleotide sequence: TGTGCCAGCCACGAGCGGGGTAATGGCGGGGAGCTGTTTTTT. The complete variable domain, with remaining parts taken from reference TRBV28 and TRBJ2-2, reads DVKVTQSSRYLVKRTGEKVFLECVQDMDHENMFWYRQDPGLGLRLIYFSYDVKMKEKGDIPEGYSVSREKKERFSLILESASTNQTSMYLCASHERGNGGELFFGEGSRLTVL.

The rearrangement links TRBV29-1 to TRBJ2-2; 10 bases align to TRBD1. Per germline, CDR1 SQVTM and CDR2 ANQGSEA. The CDR3 length is 16 residues. Unmatched junction bases numbered 8, after V lost 3 bases and J lost 4 bases. CDR3 amino acids: CSVEGEGQGVTGELFF. The CDR3 bases are TGCAGCGTTGAGGGTGAAGGACAGGGGGTCACCGGGGAGCTGTTTTTT.

Concerning this clone itself: At one end, the junction sequence differs from germline, possibly due to a read error. The rearrangement links TRBV5-1 to TRBJ2-6, with a possible D match to TRBD1 (5 bases). Germline CDR1 SGHRS, CDR2 YFSETQ. The CDR3 has 15 amino acids. In nucleotides, the CDR3 is TGCGCCAGCAGCATTGACATTTCTGGGGCCAACGTGCTGACTTTC. It is translated as CASSIDISGANVLTF.

The chain combines TRBV9 with TRBJ1-2, with 8 bases lining up with TRBD1. After removal of 1 base from V and 1 base from J, the junction contained 6 bases not matched to a gene. The CDR3 totals 16 residues. Germline assignment: CDR1 SGDLS and CDR2 YYNGEE. CDR3 residues: CASSVQGASFNYGYTF. CDR3 coding DNA: TGTGCCAGCAGCGTACAGGGGGCGAGCTTTAACTATGGCTACACCTTC.

The chain couples TRBV6-5 to TRBJ1-2; TRBD1 might be the D (5 bases). Deletions cut 7 bases from V and 1 base from J, with 13 bases between. The length of the CDR3 is 14 residues. Germline lookup yields CDR1 MNHEY and CDR2 SVGAGI. The CDR3 DNA sequence: TGTGCCAGCACCGGGGGACGGCGTAACTATGGCTACACCTTC. Translating it yields CASTGGRRNYGYTF.

This clone was seen more than once but under ten times. The genes are TRBV5-8 and TRBJ1-5; D remains ambiguous. Germline CDR1 SGHTS, CDR2 YDEGEE. The ends were cut back, 4 bases at V and 3 bases at J, with 14 bases in the middle. The CDR3 is 15 amino acids. CDR3 coding DNA: TGTGCCAGCAGCAGATTCGAGATTGCCAATCAGCCCCAGCATTTT. Translation: CASSRFEIANQPQHF. The full variable domain, with the rest looked up from reference TRBV5-8 and TRBJ1-5, is EAGVTQSPTHLIKTRGQQATLRCSPISGHTSVYWYQQALGLGLQFLLWYDEGEERNRGNFPPRFSGRQFPNYSSELNVNALELEDSALYLCASSRFEIANQPQHFGDGTRLSIL.

The rearrangement links TRBV18 to TRBJ2-3; 7 nucleotides align to TRBD1. Germline V gives CDR1 KGHSH, CDR2 LQKENI. With 3 bases clipped from V and 0 bases from J, the junction kept 3 bases outside the gene matches. This CDR3 has 15 residues. For the CDR3, the DNA is TGTGCCAGCTCACCGGAACAGGGGAGCACAGATACGCAGTATTTT. It is translated as CASSPEQGSTDTQYF.

The sample holds a few counts of this clone. The chain couples TRBV28 to TRBJ1-2, with D uncertain. The CDR3 spans 15 residues. V dropped 7 bases and J dropped 4 bases, with 19 bases sitting between them. Looked up from germline, CDR1 is MDHEN and CDR2 is SYDVKM. The DNA of the CDR3 is TGTGCCAGCACCAGTCAACCAAGTACCCTCTATGGCTACACCTTC. Translated: CASTSQPSTLYGYTF.

This rearrangement joins TRBV5-1 to TRBJ1-2; D may be TRBD1 (5 bases). Germline V lookup: CDR1 SGHRS, CDR2 YFSETQ. The CDR3 contains 18 residues. V was cut by 0 bases and J by 0 bases, with 18 bases left in between. The CDR3 bases are TGCGCCAGCAGCTTGGGGGGCGGTCCGACGGTATCTAACTATGGCTACACCTTC. It yields the protein CASSLGGGPTVSNYGYTF.

V and J are TRBV6-5 and TRBJ2-1; 7 bases are shared with TRBD1. The CDR3 loop spans 14 amino acids. With 5 bases clipped from V and 5 bases from J, the junction kept 6 bases outside the gene matches. Germline assignment: CDR1 MNHEY and CDR2 SVGAGI. CDR3 nucleotides: TGTGCCAGCAGTATAGGGGGCCTTCACAATGAGCAGTTCTTC. Translation gives CASSIGGLHNEQFF.

This clone was seen once. The rearrangement links TRBV10-3 to TRBJ1-5; no firm D call. There are 13 residues in the CDR3. Germline lookup yields CDR1 ENHRY and CDR2 SYGVKD. With 6 bases removed from V and 4 bases from J, the gap between germline ends came to 10 bases. The CDR3 DNA sequence: TGTGCCATCAGGTCAGAACAAAATCAGCCCCAGCATTTT. Residues: CAIRSEQNQPQHF.

There are many counts of this clone. J is TRBJ2-5 and V is TRBV7-2; 13 bases are shared with TRBD2. The V gene's germline CDR1 is SGHTA and CDR2 FQGNSA. Trimming at V came to 6 bases and at J to 3 bases, leaving 10 bases not matched to a gene. CDR3 length: 17 residues. The CDR3 loop reads CASRALGLAGWEETQYF. CDR3 bases: TGTGCCAGCAGGGCCTTGGGACTAGCGGGGTGGGAAGAGACCCAGTACTTC.

This chain connects TRBV7-2 to TRBJ2-2, with D possibly matching TRBD2 (5 bases). Germline V gives CDR1 SGHTA, CDR2 FQGNSA. V was trimmed by 5 bases and J by 4 bases, leaving 14 bases between them. CDR3 length equals 15 residues. The CDR3: CASSQAWAGTGELFF. CDR3 nucleotides: TGTGCCAGCAGCCAAGCTTGGGCGGGCACCGGGGAGCTGTTTTTT.

This chain links TRBV7-6 with TRBJ2-5; D is ambiguous. The CDR3 sequence is 15 residues long. The germline CDR1 and CDR2 sequences are SGHVS and FNYEAQ. Trimming pared 5 bases from V and 0 bases from J, leaving 13 bases between. The CDR3 region is CASSPIVVYQETQYF. CDR3 nucleotide sequence: TGTGCCAGCAGCCCTATAGTGGTTTACCAAGAGACCCAGTACTTC.

The chain uses TRBV7-9 and TRBJ1-5; D not resolved. The germline V and J ends were trimmed by 3 bases and 2 bases, with 11 bases remaining between them. CDR1 is SEHNR and CDR2 is FQNEAQ in the germline V gene (reference sequence). The CDR3 is 15 amino acids. In nucleotides, the CDR3 is TGTGCCAGCAGCTTTTCCAGTTCCGGCAATCAGCCCCAGCATTTT. This sequence encodes CASSFSSSGNQPQHF.

This chain links TRBV3-1 (or the pseudogene TRBV3-2) with TRBJ1-4; 7 bases are shared with TRBD1. Germline V gives CDR1 LGHDT, CDR2 YNNKEL (reference sequence). CDR3 length: 14 amino acids. The trim removed 1 base at V and 7 bases at J, leaving 3 bases unmatched. CDR3 in amino acids: CASSQAGGGEKLFF. CDR3 sequence (DNA): TGTGCCAGCAGCCAAGCAGGGGGTGGTGAAAAACTGTTTTTT.